These 9 T cell receptor beta chains came from one sample sequenced in a study of T-cell reconstitution after alpha-beta-depleted transplantation in children. The TCRbeta library incorporated unique molecular identifiers. TCRdb processed the PCR reads anew with MiXCR; each CDR3 protein has one entry. The sample holds about 870,000 distinct CDR3 sequences, less than 20% seen once. Sequencing was performed on PBMCs, mostly from graft donor cells, taken 360 days after TCRalphabeta/CD19-depleted stem cell transplant. The receptors here all came from a male patient younger than 18 who had a stem cell transplant for acute lymphoblastic leukemia, so the T cells may come from the graft donor.

This chain links TRBV7-9 with TRBJ2-2, with 7 bases fitting TRBD2. This CDR3 comprises 17 residues. Germline assignment: CDR1 SEHNR and CDR2 FQNEAQ (reference sequence). After removal of 1 base from V and 2 bases from J, the junction contained 7 bases not matched to a gene. The CDR3 sequence is CASSLVGSGPNTGELFF. The CDR3 DNA is TGTGCCAGCAGCTTAGTGGGTAGCGGGCCAAACACCGGGGAGCTGTTTTTT.

The chain has TRBV5-1 and TRBJ2-1; D may correspond to TRBD1 or TRBD2 (5 bases each). This CDR3 is 16 amino acids long. Trimming cost V 6 bases and J 0 bases, with 16 bases left between them. Germline CDR1 reads SGHRS; CDR2 reads YFSETQ. The DNA of the CDR3 is TGCGCCAGCACTGGTCTCCCAGGGAGCTCCTACAATGAGCAGTTCTTC. Its translation: CASTGLPGSSYNEQFF.

V usage is TRBV12-3 or TRBV12-4 and J usage is TRBJ2-3; D unresolved. The CDR3 has 15 amino acids. Trimming removed 3 bases from V and 0 bases from J, with 10 bases in between. The CDR3 region is CASSFPGYSTDTQYF. CDR3 sequence (DNA): TGTGCCAGCAGTTTTCCCGGGTATAGCACAGATACGCAGTATTTT.

V usage is TRBV5-1 and J usage is TRBJ2-2, with D uncertain. Germline V gene lookup returns CDR1 SGHRS and CDR2 YFSETQ. V lost 4 bases and J lost 4, with 11 bases in between. CDR3 length: 14 amino acids. CDR3 DNA sequence: TGCGCCAGCAGCCTGATGGCTGTCACCGGGGAGCTGTTTTTT. The encoded protein is CASSLMAVTGELFF.

This clonotype was detected once. This chain joins TRBV15 and TRBJ2-5; TRBD1 agrees at 7 bases. Trimming took 1 base from V and 4 from J; bases not matched to a gene: 6. This CDR3 is 15 amino acids long. Germline loops: CDR1 LNHNV, CDR2 YYDKDF (reference sequence). DNA of the CDR3: TGTGCCACCAGCAGAGGGTCACAGGGGTTAGAGACCCAGTACTTC. Its protein is CATSRGSQGLETQYF.

CDR3: CASSTTSGREQFF. CDR3 DNA: TGTGCCAGCAGCACGACTAGCGGGAGAGAGCAGTTCTTC. V is TRBV5-4 and J is TRBJ2-1; 12 bases line up with TRBD2. The germline gives CDR1 SGHNT, CDR2 YYREEE (reference sequence). The CDR3 sequence is 13 residues long. V trimming: 4 bases; J trimming: 10 bases; junction bases outside the gene matches: 3.

As DNA, the CDR3 is TGCGCCAGCAACCTACAGGGGGGCGAGACCCAGTACTTC. Translated, it gives CASNLQGGETQYF. This chain joins TRBV5-1 and TRBJ2-5, with TRBD1 matching 8 bases. The trim removed 6 bases at V and 5 bases at J, leaving 6 bases unmatched. Germline lookup yields CDR1 SGHRS and CDR2 YFSETQ. This CDR3 is 13 amino acids long.

Ten or more counts support this clonotype. The V call is TRBV13, the J call TRBJ2-1; 12 bases are shared with TRBD2. This CDR3 is 16 amino acids long. Germline V gene lookup returns CDR1 PRHDT and CDR2 FYEKMQ (reference sequence). The ends lost 5 bases at V and 3 bases at J; junction bases unmatched: 5. The CDR3 DNA reads TGTGCCAGCAGCCCCCTAGCGGGAGGGTACTACAATGAGCAGTTCTTC. Translated: CASSPLAGGYYNEQFF. Together with reference TRBV13 and TRBJ2-1, the CDR3 gives the full variable domain: AAGVIQSPRHLIKEKRETATLKCYPIPRHDTVYWYQQGPGQDPQFLISFYEKMQSDKGSIPDRFSAQQFSDYHSELNMSSLELGDSALYFCASSPLAGGYYNEQFFGPGTRLTVL.

This clonotype was recorded a few times. This chain links TRBV5-1 with TRBJ2-1; TRBD1 matches 12 bases. The CDR3 contains 14 residues. CDR1 SGHRS and CDR2 YFSETQ come from the germline V gene. Germline trimming cut 5 bases from V and 6 bases from J; bases unmatched to any gene: 3. The CDR3 protein is CASRGQGAVNEQFF. In nucleotides, the CDR3 is TGCGCCAGCAGGGGACAGGGGGCCGTCAATGAGCAGTTCTTC.